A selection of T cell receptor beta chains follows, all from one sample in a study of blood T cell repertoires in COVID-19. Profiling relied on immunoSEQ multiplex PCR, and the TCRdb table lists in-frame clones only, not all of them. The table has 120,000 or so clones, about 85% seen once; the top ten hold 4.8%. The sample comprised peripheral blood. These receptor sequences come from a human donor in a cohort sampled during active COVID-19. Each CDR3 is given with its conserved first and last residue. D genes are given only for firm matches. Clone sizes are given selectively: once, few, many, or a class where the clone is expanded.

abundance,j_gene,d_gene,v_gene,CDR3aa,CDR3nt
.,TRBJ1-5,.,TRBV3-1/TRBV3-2,CASSQGGNQPQHF,TGTGCCAGCAGCCAAGGAGGGAATCAGCCCCAGCATTTT
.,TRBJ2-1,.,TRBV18,CASSPERINNEQFF,TGTGCCAGCTCACCCGAGCGGATAAACAATGAGCAGTTCTTC
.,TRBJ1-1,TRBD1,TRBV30,CAWSSRPGQAREAFF,TGTGCCTGGAGTTCCAGACCGGGACAGGCGCGCGAAGCTTTCTTT
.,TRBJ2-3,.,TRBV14,CASSRQGNSADTQYF,TGTGCCAGCAGCCGACAAGGAAACTCGGCAGATACGCAGTATTTT
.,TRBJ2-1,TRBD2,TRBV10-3,CAIRGGLAGGSSSYNEQFF,TGTGCCATCAGGGGGGGACTAGCGGGCGGCTCGAGCTCCTACAATGAGCAGTTCTTC
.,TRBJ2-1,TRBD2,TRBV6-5,CASSSTPGLAGEQFF,TGTGCCAGCAGTTCTACACCGGGACTAGCGGGTGAGCAGTTCTTC
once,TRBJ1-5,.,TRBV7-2,CASSFDGVKPQHF,TGTGCCAGCAGTTTCGACGGGGTTAAGCCCCAGCATTTT
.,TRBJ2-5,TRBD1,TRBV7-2,CASSSLGTGGRETQYF,TGTGCCAGCAGCTCCCTAGGGACAGGGGGCCGGGAGACCCAGTACTTC
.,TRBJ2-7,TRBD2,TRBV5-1,CASSPGLAGVYEQYF,TGCGCCAGCAGCCCGGGACTAGCGGGAGTGTACGAGCAGTACTTC
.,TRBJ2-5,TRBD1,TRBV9,CASSRGQLRETQYF,TGTGCCAGCAGTCGGGGACAGCTTCGGGAGACCCAGTACTTC
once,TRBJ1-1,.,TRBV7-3,CASRRGPNTEAFF,TGTGCCAGCCGCAGGGGTCCGAACACTGAAGCTTTCTTT
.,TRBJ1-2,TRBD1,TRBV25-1,CASSSRGYYGYTF,TGTGCCAGCAGTTCCAGGGGGTACTATGGCTACACCTTC
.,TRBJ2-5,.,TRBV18,CASSPRISGQETQYF,TGTGCCAGCTCACCCCGTATCAGCGGACAAGAGACCCAGTACTTC
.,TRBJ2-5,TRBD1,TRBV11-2,CASNTGEETQYF,TGTGCCAGCAACACAGGGGAAGAGACCCAGTACTTC
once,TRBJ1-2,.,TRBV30,CAWKISGAAGYTF,TGTGCCTGGAAGATCTCTGGGGCGGCTGGCTACACCTTC
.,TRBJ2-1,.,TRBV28,CASTSQAGQPSYNEQFF,TGTGCCAGCACCTCGCAGGCGGGGCAACCCTCCTACAATGAGCAGTTCTTC
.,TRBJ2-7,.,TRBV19,CASSIVRNSYEQYF,TGTGCCAGTAGTATAGTGCGGAACTCCTACGAGCAGTACTTC
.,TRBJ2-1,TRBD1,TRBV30,CAWRGQGVWNEQFF,TGTGCCTGGAGGGGACAGGGGGTTTGGAATGAGCAGTTCTTC
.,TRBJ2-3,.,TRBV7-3,CASSLAGSDTQYF,TGTGCCAGCAGCTTAGCAGGAAGCGATACGCAGTATTTT
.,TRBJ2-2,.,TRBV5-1,CASSLEAETGELFF,TGCGCCAGCAGCTTGGAGGCGGAAACCGGGGAGCTGTTTTTT
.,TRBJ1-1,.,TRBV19,CASSIGTANTEAFF,TGTGCCAGTAGTATAGGGACAGCAAACACTGAAGCTTTCTTT
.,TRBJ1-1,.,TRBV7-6,CASSTRQIMNTEAFF,TGTGCCAGCAGCACCAGACAGATTATGAACACTGAAGCTTTCTTT
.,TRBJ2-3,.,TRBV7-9,CASLMPSTDTQYF,TGTGCCAGCCTAATGCCTAGCACAGATACGCAGTATTTT
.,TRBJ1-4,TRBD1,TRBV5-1,CASSFTGVNEKLFF,TGCGCCAGCAGCTTTACAGGGGTTAATGAAAAACTGTTTTTT
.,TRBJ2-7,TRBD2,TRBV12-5,CASGFGGGNEQYF,TGTGCTAGTGGTTTCGGCGGGGGGAACGAGCAGTACTTC
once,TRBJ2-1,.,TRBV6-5,CASSLRGTNNEQFF,TGTGCCAGCAGTTTGCGCGGGACCAACAATGAGCAGTTCTTC
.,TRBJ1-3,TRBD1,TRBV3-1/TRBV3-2,CASSPRDRGRHIYF,TGTGCCAGCAGCCCCCGGGACAGGGGGCGTCACATATATTTT
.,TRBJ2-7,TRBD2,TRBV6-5,CASTPGTSGRPQYF,TGTGCCAGCACCCCAGGGACTAGCGGGAGGCCTCAGTACTTC
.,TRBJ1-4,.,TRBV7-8,CASSQNREGGEKLFF,TGTGCCAGCAGCCAAAACAGGGAGGGAGGTGAAAAACTGTTTTTT
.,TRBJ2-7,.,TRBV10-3,CAISENGVGPPYEQYF,TGTGCCATCAGTGAGAACGGGGTAGGGCCCCCCTACGAGCAGTACTTC
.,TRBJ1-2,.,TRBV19,CASSIRGAVGYTF,TGTGCCAGTAGTATTCGGGGGGCTGTCGGCTACACCTTC
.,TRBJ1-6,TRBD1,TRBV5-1,CASSAQQGVHNSPLHF,TGCGCCAGCAGCGCTCAACAGGGGGTCCATAATTCACCCCTCCACTTT
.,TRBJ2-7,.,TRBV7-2,CASSLNFQGYEQYF,TGTGCCAGCAGCTTAAACTTTCAGGGCTACGAGCAGTACTTC
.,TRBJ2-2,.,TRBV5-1,CASSLATGGELFF,TGCGCCAGCAGCTTGGCGACAGGCGGGGAGCTGTTTTTT
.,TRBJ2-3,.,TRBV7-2,CASSYTGTFTDTQYF,TGTGCCAGCAGCTACACCGGGACTTTCACAGATACGCAGTATTTT
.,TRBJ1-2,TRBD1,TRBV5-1,CASSPTRTGSYGYTF,TGCGCCAGCAGCCCTACCCGGACAGGTAGCTATGGCTACACCTTC
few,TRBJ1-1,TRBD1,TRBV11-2,CASSLGQANTEAFF,TGTGCCAGCAGCCTAGGACAGGCGAACACTGAAGCTTTCTTT
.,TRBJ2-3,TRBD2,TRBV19,CASSGLATDTQYF,TGTGCCAGTTCCGGACTAGCCACAGATACGCAGTATTTT
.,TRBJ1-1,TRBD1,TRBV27,CASSFSGGSTPMNTEAFF,TGTGCCAGCAGTTTCTCAGGGGGGTCCACCCCAATGAACACTGAAGCTTTCTTT
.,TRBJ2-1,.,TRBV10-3,CAISEGLEGKWFF,TGTGCCATCAGTGAGGGGCTGGAAGGAAAATGGTTCTTC
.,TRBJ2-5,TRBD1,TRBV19,CASSNRGETQYF,TGTGCCAGTAGTAACAGGGGTGAGACCCAGTACTTC
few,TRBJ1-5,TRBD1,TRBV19,CASSKWQGDYQPQHF,TGTGCCAGTAGTAAGTGGCAGGGGGATTATCAGCCCCAGCATTTT
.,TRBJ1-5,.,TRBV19,CASSIRDRHQPQHF,TGTGCCAGTAGTATCCGAGACAGACATCAGCCCCAGCATTTT
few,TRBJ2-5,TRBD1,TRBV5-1,CASSRDSTQETQYF,TGCGCCAGCAGCCGGGACAGCACCCAAGAGACCCAGTACTTC
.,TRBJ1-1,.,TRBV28,CASSTGTGEAFF,TGTGCCAGCAGCACCGGGACTGGGGAAGCTTTCTTT
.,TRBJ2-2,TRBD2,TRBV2,CASRPTGTSMGTGELFF,TGTGCCAGCAGGCCAACCGGGACTAGCATGGGCACCGGGGAGCTGTTTTTT
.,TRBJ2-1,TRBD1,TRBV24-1,CATSDRGTGRNNEQFF,TGTGCCACCAGTGATCGCGGGACAGGTCGGAACAATGAGCAGTTCTTC
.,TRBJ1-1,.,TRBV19,CASSIDVGQAKAFF,TGTGCCAGTAGTATAGATGTGGGGCAAGCAAAAGCTTTCTTT
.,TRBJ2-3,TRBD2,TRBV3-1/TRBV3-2,CASSPRTSGTDTQYF,TGTGCCAGCAGCCCTAGGACTAGCGGCACCGATACGCAGTATTTT
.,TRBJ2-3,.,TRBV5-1,CASSLFSTDTQYF,TGCGCCAGCAGCCTCTTTAGCACAGATACGCAGTATTTT
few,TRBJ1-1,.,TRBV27,CASSPQQGNTEAFF,TGTGCCAGCAGTCCCCAACAGGGGAACACTGAAGCTTTCTTT
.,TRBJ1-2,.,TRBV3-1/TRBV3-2,CASSPTGNYGYTF,TGTGCCAGCAGCCCTACAGGGAACTATGGCTACACCTTC
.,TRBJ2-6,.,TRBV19,CASRGGGSGANVLTF,TGTGCCAGTAGAGGTGGGGGGTCTGGGGCCAACGTCCTGACTTTC
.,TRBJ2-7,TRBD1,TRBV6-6,CASRSPGTGAYEQYF,TGTGCCAGCAGATCCCCCGGGACAGGCGCCTACGAGCAGTACTTC
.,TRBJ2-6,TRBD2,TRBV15,CATSRGLAGSSGANVLTF,TGTGCCACCAGCCGCGGACTAGCGGGGTCCTCTGGGGCCAACGTCCTGACTTTC
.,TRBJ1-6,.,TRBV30,CAWSPREGGSSRWDSPLHF,TGTGCCTGGAGCCCCAGAGAAGGCGGGAGCTCTAGGTGGGATTCACCCCTCCACTTT
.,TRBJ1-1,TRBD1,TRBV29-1,CSVGTGSAGTEAFF,TGCAGCGTGGGGACAGGGTCGGCCGGCACTGAAGCTTTCTTT
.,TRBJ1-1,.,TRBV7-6,CASSFEARRSNTEAFF,TGTGCCAGCAGCTTCGAGGCCCGCCGATCGAACACTGAAGCTTTCTTT